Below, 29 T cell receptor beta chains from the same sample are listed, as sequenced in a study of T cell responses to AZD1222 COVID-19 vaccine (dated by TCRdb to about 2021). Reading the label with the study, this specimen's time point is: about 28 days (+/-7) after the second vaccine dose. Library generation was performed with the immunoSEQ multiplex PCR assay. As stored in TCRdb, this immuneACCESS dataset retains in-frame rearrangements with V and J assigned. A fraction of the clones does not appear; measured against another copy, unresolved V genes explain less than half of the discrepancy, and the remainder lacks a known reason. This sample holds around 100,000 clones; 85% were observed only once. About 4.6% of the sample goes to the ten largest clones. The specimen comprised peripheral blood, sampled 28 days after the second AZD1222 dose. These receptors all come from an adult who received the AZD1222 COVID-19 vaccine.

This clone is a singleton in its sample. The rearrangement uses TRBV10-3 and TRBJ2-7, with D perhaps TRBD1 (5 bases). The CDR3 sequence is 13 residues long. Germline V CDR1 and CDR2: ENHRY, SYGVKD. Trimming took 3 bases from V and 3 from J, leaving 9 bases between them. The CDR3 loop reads CAISETGFYEQYF. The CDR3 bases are TGTGCCATCAGTGAAACAGGTTTCTACGAGCAGTACTTC.

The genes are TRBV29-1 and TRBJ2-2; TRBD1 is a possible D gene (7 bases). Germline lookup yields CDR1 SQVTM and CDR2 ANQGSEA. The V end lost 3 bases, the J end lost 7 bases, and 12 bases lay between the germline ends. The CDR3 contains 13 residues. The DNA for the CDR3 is TGCAGCGTTGACCCAGGGGGGATCGGGGAGCTGTTTTTT. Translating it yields CSVDPGGIGELFF.

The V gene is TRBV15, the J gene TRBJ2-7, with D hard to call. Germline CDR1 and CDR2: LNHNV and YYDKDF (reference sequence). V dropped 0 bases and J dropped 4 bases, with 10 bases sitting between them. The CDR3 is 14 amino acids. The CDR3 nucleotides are TGTGCCACCAGCAGAGATCTGGGTACGTACGAGCAGTACTTC. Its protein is CATSRDLGTYEQYF. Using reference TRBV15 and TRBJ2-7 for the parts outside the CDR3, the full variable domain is DAMVIQNPRYQVTQFGKPVTLSCSQTLNHNVMYWYQQKSSQAPKLLFHYYDKDFNNEADTPDNFQSRRPNTSFCFLDIRSPGLGDTAMYLCATSRDLGTYEQYFGPGTRLTVT.

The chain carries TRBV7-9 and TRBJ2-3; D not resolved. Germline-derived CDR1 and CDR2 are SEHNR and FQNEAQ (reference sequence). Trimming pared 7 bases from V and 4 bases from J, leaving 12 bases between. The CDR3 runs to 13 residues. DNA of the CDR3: TGTGCCAGCACCTTCCCTGCCCCAGATACGCAGTATTTT. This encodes CASTFPAPDTQYF.

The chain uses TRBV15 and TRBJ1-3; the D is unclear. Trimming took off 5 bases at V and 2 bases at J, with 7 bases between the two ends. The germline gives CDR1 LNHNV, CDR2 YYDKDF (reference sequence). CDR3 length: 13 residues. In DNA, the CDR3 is TGTGCCACCAGCGGCAGCACTGGAAACACCATATATTTT. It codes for CATSGSTGNTIYF. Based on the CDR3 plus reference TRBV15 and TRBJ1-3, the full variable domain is DAMVIQNPRYQVTQFGKPVTLSCSQTLNHNVMYWYQQKSSQAPKLLFHYYDKDFNNEADTPDNFQSRRPNTSFCFLDIRSPGLGDTAMYLCATSGSTGNTIYFGEGSWLTVV.

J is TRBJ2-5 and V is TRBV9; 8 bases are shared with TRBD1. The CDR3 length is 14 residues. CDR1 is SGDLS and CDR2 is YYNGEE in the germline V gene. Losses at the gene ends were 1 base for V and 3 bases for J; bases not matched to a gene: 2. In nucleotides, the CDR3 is TGTGCCAGCAGCGTAATGACAGGGGAAGAGACCCAGTACTTC. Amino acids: CASSVMTGEETQYF.

CDR3 region: CASSLGVIQETQYF. The CDR3 nucleotides read TGTGCCAGCAGCTTGGGGGTTATCCAAGAGACCCAGTACTTC. The chain uses TRBV5-8 and TRBJ2-5; D gene ambiguous. Germline CDR1 is SGHTS and CDR2 is YDEGEE. V lost 0 bases and J 1 base, leaving 7 bases between the germline ends. CDR3 length equals 14 residues.

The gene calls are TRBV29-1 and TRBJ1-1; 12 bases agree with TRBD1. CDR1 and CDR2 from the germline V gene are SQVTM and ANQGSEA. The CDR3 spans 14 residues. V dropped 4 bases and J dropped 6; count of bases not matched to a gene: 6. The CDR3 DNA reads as TGCAGCGTTGGAGAGGGACAGGGGGCGGCTGAAGCTTTCTTT. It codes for CSVGEGQGAAEAFF.

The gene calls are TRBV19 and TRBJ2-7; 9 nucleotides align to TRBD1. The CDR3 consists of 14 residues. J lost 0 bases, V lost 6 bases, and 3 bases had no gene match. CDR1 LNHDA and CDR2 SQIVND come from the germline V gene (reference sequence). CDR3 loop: CASRDRGNSYEQYF. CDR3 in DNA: TGTGCCAGTAGAGACAGGGGGAACTCCTACGAGCAGTACTTC.

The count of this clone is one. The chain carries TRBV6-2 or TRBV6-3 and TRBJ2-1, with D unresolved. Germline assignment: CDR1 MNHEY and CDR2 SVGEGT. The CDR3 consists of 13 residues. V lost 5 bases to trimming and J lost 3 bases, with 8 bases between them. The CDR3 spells CASSPLGYNEQFF. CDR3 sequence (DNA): TGTGCCAGCAGTCCCTTGGGCTACAATGAGCAGTTCTTC.

Written as DNA, the CDR3 is TGTGCCAGCAGTAGGACTGAAAGTCCCGTGAGGGGGGGAAACACCATATATTTT. The encoded protein is CASSRTESPVRGGNTIYF. The chain couples TRBV2 to TRBJ1-3; D may be TRBD1 (6 bases). CDR3 size: 18 residues. The germline gives CDR1 SNHLY, CDR2 FYNNEI. V was clipped by 5 bases and J by 4 bases, with 24 bases between them. Supplemented by reference TRBV2 and TRBJ1-3, the full variable domain reads EPEVTQTPSHQVTQMGQEVILRCVPISNHLYFYWYRQILGQKVEFLVSFYNNEISEKSEIFDDQFSVERPDGSNFTLKIRSTKLEDSAMYFCASSRTESPVRGGNTIYFGEGSWLTVV.

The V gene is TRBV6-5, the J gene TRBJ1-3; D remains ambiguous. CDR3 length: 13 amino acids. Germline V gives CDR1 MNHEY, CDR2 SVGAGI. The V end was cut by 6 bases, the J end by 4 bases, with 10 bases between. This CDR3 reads CASSLIAGNTIYF. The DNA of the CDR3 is TGTGCCAGCAGCCTAATCGCGGGAAACACCATATATTTT.

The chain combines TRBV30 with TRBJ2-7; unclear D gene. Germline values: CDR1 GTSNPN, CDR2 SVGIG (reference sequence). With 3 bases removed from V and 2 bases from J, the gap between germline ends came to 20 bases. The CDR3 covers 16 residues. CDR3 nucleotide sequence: TGTGCCTGGAGGGCCCCGGCCGCTTCTCCCCCCTACGAGCAGTACTTC. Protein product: CAWRAPAASPPYEQYF.

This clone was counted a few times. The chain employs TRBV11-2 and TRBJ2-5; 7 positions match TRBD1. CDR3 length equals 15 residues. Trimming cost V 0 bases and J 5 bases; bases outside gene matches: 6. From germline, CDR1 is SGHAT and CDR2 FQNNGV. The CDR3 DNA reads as TGTGCCAGCAGCTTAGAGGCAGGGGGTGGGGAGACCCAGTACTTC. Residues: CASSLEAGGGETQYF.

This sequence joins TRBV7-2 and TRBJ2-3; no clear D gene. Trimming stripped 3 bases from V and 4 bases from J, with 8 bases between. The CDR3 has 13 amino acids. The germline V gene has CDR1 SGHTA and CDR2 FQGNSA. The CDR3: CASSFQVSDTQYF. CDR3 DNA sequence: TGTGCCAGCAGCTTCCAGGTGTCAGATACGCAGTATTTT. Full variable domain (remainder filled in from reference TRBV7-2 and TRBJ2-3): GAGVSQSPSNKVTEKGKDVELRCDPISGHTALYWYRQSLGQGLEFLIYFQGNSAPDKSGLPSDRFSAERTGGSVSTLTIQRTQQEDSAVYLCASSFQVSDTQYFGPGTRLTVL.

Written as DNA, the CDR3 is TGTGCCAGCAGCCCGAACAGGGAGAACACTGAAGCTTTCTTT. It is translated as CASSPNRENTEAFF. The chain joins TRBV5-8 to TRBJ1-1; a weak D match, TRBD1 (6 bases). Germline CDR1 and CDR2: SGHTS and YDEGEE. V was trimmed by 4 bases and J by 1 base, leaving 11 bases between them. The CDR3 loop spans 14 amino acids.

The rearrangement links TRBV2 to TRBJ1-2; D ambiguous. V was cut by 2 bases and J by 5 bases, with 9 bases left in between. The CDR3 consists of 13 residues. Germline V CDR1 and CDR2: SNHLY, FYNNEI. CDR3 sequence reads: CASSELGGYGYTF. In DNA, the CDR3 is TGTGCCAGCAGTGAACTGGGTGGTTATGGCTACACCTTC.

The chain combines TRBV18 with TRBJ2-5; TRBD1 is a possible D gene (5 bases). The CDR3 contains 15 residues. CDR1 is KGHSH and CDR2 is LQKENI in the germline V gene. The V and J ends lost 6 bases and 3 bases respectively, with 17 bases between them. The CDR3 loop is CASSGQVGAEETQYF. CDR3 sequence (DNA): TGTGCCAGCTCCGGCCAGGTAGGGGCCGAAGAGACCCAGTACTTC.

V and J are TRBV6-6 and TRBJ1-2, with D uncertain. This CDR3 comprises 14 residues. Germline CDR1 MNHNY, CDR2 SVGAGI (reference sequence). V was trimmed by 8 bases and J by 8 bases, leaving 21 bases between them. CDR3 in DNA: TGTGCCAGCGGCTACGGTCGAGGAGATGACGGCTACACCTTC. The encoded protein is CASGYGRGDDGYTF.

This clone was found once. Here the CDR3 reads CSVGHLGVTGTEAFF. CDR3 nucleotide sequence: TGCAGCGTCGGGCACCTGGGGGTAACGGGCACTGAAGCTTTCTTT. V is TRBV29-1 and J is TRBJ1-1; D is perhaps TRBD1 (5 bases). Germline lookup yields CDR1 SQVTM and CDR2 ANQGSEA. Deletions cut 6 bases from V and 4 bases from J, with 21 bases between. The CDR3 contains 15 residues.

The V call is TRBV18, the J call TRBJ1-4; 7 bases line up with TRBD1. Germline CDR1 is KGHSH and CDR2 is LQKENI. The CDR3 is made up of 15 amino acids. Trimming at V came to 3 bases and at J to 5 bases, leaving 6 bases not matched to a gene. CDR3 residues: CASSPTTGMNEKLFF. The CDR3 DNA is TGTGCCAGCTCACCCACGACAGGGATGAATGAAAAACTGTTTTTT. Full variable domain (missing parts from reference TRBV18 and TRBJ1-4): NAGVMQNPRHLVRRRGQEARLRCSPMKGHSHVYWYRQLPEEGLKFMVYLQKENIIDESGMPKERFSAEFPKEGPSILRIQQVVRGDSAAYFCASSPTTGMNEKLFFGSGTQLSVL.

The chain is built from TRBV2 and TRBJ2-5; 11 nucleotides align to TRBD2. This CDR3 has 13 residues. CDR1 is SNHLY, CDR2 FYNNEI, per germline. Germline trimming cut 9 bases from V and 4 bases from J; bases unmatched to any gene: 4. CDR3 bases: TGTGCCAGTAGCGGGGGGGCCTTAGAGACCCAGTACTTC. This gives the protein CASSGGALETQYF.

The CDR3 is CASVGRPNEKLFF. The DNA for the CDR3 is TGTGCCAGCGTGGGGCGACCTAATGAAAAACTGTTTTTT. The rearrangement links TRBV6-5 to TRBJ1-4; D might be TRBD1 (5 bases). This CDR3 comprises 13 residues. CDR1 and CDR2 from the germline V gene are MNHEY and SVGAGI. Trimming removed 8 bases at V and 3 bases at J, with 10 bases between.

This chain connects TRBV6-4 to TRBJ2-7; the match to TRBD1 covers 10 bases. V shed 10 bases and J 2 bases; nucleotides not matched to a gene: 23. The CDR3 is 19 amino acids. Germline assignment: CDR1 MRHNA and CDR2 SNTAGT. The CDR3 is CATRSLSDRGYPPPYEQYF. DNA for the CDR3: TGTGCCACCCGCAGTTTATCGGACAGGGGGTATCCCCCCCCCTACGAGCAGTACTTC.

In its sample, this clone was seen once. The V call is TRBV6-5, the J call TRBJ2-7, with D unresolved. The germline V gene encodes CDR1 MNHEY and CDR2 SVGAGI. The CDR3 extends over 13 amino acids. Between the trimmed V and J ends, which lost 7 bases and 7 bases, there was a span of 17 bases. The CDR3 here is CASKRSSTEEQYF. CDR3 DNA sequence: TGTGCCAGCAAAAGGTCTTCGACGGAGGAGCAGTACTTC.

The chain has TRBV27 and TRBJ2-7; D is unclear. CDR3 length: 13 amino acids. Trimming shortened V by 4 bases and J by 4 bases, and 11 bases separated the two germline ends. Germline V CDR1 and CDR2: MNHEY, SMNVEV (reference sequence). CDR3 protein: CASSSSMVYEQYF. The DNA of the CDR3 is TGTGCCAGCAGTTCCTCAATGGTATACGAGCAGTACTTC.

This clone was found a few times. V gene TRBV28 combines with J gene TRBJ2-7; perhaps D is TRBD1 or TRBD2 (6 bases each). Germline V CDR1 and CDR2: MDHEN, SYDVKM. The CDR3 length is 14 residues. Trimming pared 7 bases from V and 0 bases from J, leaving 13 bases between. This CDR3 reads CASNLGGLSYEQYF. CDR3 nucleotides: TGTGCCAGCAACCTAGGGGGGCTCTCCTACGAGCAGTACTTC.

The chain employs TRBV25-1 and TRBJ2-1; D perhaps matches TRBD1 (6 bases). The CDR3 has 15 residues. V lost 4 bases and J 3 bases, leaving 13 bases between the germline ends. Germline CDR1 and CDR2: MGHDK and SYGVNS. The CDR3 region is CASSAGVGYYNEQFF. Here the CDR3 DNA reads TGTGCCAGCAGTGCAGGGGTAGGTTACTACAATGAGCAGTTCTTC.

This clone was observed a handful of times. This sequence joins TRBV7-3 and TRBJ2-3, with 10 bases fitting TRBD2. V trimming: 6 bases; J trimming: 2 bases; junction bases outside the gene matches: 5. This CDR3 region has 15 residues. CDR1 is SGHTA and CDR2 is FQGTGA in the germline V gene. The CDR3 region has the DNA TGTGCCAGCAGTCGGCTAGCGGGAGCCACAGATACGCAGTATTTT. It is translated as CASSRLAGATDTQYF.